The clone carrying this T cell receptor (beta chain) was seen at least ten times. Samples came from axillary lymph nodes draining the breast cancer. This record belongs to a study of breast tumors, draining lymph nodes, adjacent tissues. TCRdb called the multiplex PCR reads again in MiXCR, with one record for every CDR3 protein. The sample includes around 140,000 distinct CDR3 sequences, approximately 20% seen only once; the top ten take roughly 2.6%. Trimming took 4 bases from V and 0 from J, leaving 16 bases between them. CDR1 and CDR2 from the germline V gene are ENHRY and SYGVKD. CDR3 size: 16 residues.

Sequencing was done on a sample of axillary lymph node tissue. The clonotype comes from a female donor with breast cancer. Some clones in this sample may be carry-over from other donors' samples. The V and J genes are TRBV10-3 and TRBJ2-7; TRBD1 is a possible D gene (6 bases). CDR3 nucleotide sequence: TGTGCCATCAGTGCCACACAGGGCTTAGACTCCTACGAGCAGTACTTC. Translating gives CAISATQGLDSYEQYF.